This T cell receptor beta chain was sequenced in a study of CXCR3-negative and CXCR3-positive naive CD8 T cells. Study in general: Roughly 1.5 +/- 0.3 million TRB reads came from each library, giving about 140 million in total.

The CDR3 contains 16 residues. Germline V gene sequence: CDR1 SGHTA, CDR2 FQGNSA. In the case of this clonotype: Antigen unknown.

Study-wide findings and caveats: For naive cells, CXCR3-negative and CXCR3-positive subsets had similar TRBV-TRBJ usage; for memory cells, usage differed. Sequencing showed both naive subsets with comparably high diversity, and memory CD8+ cells much lower. CXCR3-positive naive cells had more hydrophobic TRB CDR3s than CXCR3-negative naive cells.

With UMI labels, 5' RACE was used to prepare the TRB cDNA libraries. No DNA is given; TCRdb re-called the 5' RACE reads and lists each CDR3 protein once. Seen in this sample are 43,000 or so distinct CDR3 sequences; the ten most common clones hold around 1.6%. The chain has TRBV7-2 and TRBJ2-1; no DNA is available, so the TRBD2 call from TCRdb remains unchecked. The TCR comes from a human donor in good health. Some clones in this sample may be carry-over from other donors' samples. The specimen sequenced was naive CXCR3- CD8+ T cells from blood. Subset defined: CD45RO-CCR7+CD27+CD95- naive CD8+ T cells lacking CXCR3 (TNR3-). CDR3 region: CASSPVWTSGDNEQFF.